This entry lists 10 T cell receptor beta chains sequenced from one sample in a study of blood T cells in healthy people across ages. It was with a sample-barcoded 5' primer and a J-beta primer mix that a second PCR of roughly 7 to 12 cycles was run. Using its own MiXCR run on the 5' RACE reads, TCRdb lists one record per CDR3 protein. The sample has some 1.5 million distinct CDR3 sequences, less than 45% seen once. Sequencing was performed on blood. These receptors all stem from a woman under 30 in good health.

This chain uses TRBV7-2 with TRBJ2-7; D ambiguous. The last part of the DNA fits TRBJ2-4 better; the J call may be wrong. This CDR3 is 15 amino acids long. CDR1 is SGHTA and CDR2 is FQGNSA in the germline V gene. CDR3 coding DNA: TGTGCCAGCAGCCCTATATCCGGATTCAACAACATTCAGTACTTC. Protein sequence: CASSPISGFNNIQYF.

The chain uses TRBV4-3 and TRBJ2-2; D is unresolved. Trimming took off 4 bases at V and 6 bases at J, with 12 bases between the two ends. CDR1 is LGHNA, CDR2 YSLEER, per germline. The CDR3 sequence is 14 residues long. CDR3 in amino acids: CASSPRVKAGELFF. The CDR3 DNA reads as TGCGCCAGCAGCCCAAGGGTCAAGGCCGGGGAGCTGTTTTTT.

This clonotype occurred a few times. This sequence joins TRBV7-2 and TRBJ2-3; 12 nucleotides line up with TRBD2. Per germline, CDR1 SGHTA and CDR2 FQGNSA. The CDR3 runs to 16 residues. The V segment lost 1 base and the J segment 6 bases; nucleotides outside the gene matches: 5. The CDR3 is CASSLGLAGVLDTQYF. In DNA, the CDR3 is TGTGCCAGCAGCTTAGGACTAGCGGGAGTCCTCGATACGCAGTATTTT.

This clonotype was found many times. The chain joins TRBV12-3 or TRBV12-4 to TRBJ2-7; D ambiguous. This CDR3 spans 11 amino acids. Trimming took 4 bases from V and 6 from J, leaving 7 bases between them. This CDR3 reads CASSWGSEQYF. The CDR3 DNA is TGTGCCAGCAGTTGGGGTTCCGAGCAGTACTTC.

The chain carries TRBV28 and TRBJ2-3, with a tentative D call TRBD1 (5 bases). Germline CDR1 is MDHEN and CDR2 is SYDVKM. Trimming removed 4 bases at V and 3 bases at J, with 20 bases between. There are 17 residues in the CDR3. The CDR3 sequence is CASSSLPVAGNTDTQYF. The CDR3 bases are TGTGCCAGCAGTTCGCTCCCCGTTGCAGGGAATACAGATACGCAGTATTTT.

This clonotype has just a few counts. The chain uses TRBV12-3 or TRBV12-4 and TRBJ1-2, with D unresolved. V shed 4 bases and J shed 10 bases, with 13 bases lying between them. The CDR3 sequence is 12 residues long. The CDR3 loop is CASSSDTDPYTF. For the CDR3, the DNA is TGTGCCAGCAGTTCCGATACGGACCCCTACACCTTC.

This clonotype was observed a few times. The rearrangement links TRBV20-1 to TRBJ1-2; unclear D gene. The CDR3 covers 11 residues. CDR1 and CDR2 from the germline V gene are DFQATT and SNEGSKA (reference sequence). In nucleotides, the CDR3 is TGCAGGGCGGCCATAAGTCATGGCTACACCTTC. As protein: CRAAISHGYTF.

This clonotype was counted between two and nine times. The chain combines TRBV11-2 with TRBJ2-1; 11 bases line up with TRBD2. The J call is in doubt because the DNA end fits TRBJ2-7 better. Germline CDR1 is SGHAT and CDR2 is FQNNGV. The CDR3 runs to 16 residues. DNA for the CDR3: TGTGCCAGCAGCCCGACTAGCGGGACCTCCTACAATGAGCAGTACTTC. This encodes CASSPTSGTSYNEQYF.

V and J are TRBV4-2 and TRBJ2-3, with TRBD2 identical over 10 bases. There are 16 residues in the CDR3. J was trimmed by 6 bases and V by 5 bases; bases with no gene match: 11. Per germline, CDR1 LGHNA and CDR2 YNFKEQ. The CDR3 sequence is CASSIRTSGSWDTQYF. The CDR3 DNA reads TGTGCCAGCAGCATTCGGACTAGCGGTTCCTGGGATACGCAGTATTTT.

The chain has TRBV19 and TRBJ1-2; unclear D gene. Germline values: CDR1 LNHDA, CDR2 SQIVND (reference sequence). V was pared by 5 bases and J by 1 base, with 14 bases between. This CDR3 is 15 amino acids long. CDR3 in DNA: TGTGCCAGTAGTTTCATGGACGGGAATAACTATGGCTACACCTTC. It yields the protein CASSFMDGNNYGYTF.